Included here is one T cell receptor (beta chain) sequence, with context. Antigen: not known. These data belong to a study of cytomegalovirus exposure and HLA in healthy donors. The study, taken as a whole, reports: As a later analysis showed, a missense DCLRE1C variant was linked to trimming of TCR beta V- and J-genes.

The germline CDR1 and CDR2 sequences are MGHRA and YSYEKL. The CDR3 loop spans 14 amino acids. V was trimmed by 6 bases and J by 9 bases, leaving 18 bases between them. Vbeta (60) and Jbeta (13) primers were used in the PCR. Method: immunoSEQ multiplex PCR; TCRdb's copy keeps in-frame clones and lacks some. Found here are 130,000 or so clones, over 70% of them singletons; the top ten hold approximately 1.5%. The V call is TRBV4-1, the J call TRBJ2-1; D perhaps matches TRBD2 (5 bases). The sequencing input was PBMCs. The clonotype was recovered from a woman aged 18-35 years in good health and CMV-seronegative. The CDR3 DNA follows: TGCGCCAGCAGTCCCTTTTCGGGAATTGGTGAGCAGTTCTTC. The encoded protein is CASSPFSGIGEQFF.